The rows below give T cell receptor beta chains drawn from one sample of a study of blood T cell repertoires in COVID-19. The protocol was immunoSEQ multiplex PCR, while the TCRdb copy is restricted to in-frame clones and leaves out a portion. The table records some 110,000 clones, roughly 85% of them present only once. Sequenced sample: peripheral blood. The source is a man over 45 with acute or convalescent COVID-19. CDR3s include the opening cysteine and the closing phenylalanine or tryptophan. D genes are given only for firm matches. Rows may omit the clone size; those that give it use once, few, many or a size class.

clone size: .; V gene: TRBV5-1; J gene: TRBJ2-7; D gene: .; CDR3 length: 15; CDR3 protein: CASTSADRLSDEQYF; CDR3 DNA: TGCGCCAGCACATCTGCAGACAGGCTTTCGGACGAGCAGTACTTC
clone size: .; V gene: TRBV18; J gene: TRBJ2-2; D gene: .; CDR3 length: 14; CDR3 protein: CASSPFENAGELFF; CDR3 DNA: TGTGCCAGCTCACCATTCGAGAACGCCGGGGAGCTGTTTTTT
clone size: .; V gene: TRBV9; J gene: TRBJ1-3; D gene: .; CDR3 length: 16; CDR3 protein: CASSVAPFTVGNTIYF; CDR3 DNA: TGTGCCAGCAGCGTAGCCCCTTTTACGGTAGGAAACACCATATATTTT
clone size: .; V gene: TRBV7-9; J gene: TRBJ2-3; D gene: TRBD2; CDR3 length: 14; CDR3 protein: CASGAGGRTDTQYF; CDR3 DNA: TGTGCCAGCGGCGCGGGAGGACGCACAGATACGCAGTATTTT
clone size: .; V gene: TRBV11-3; J gene: TRBJ1-1; D gene: TRBD1; CDR3 length: 16; CDR3 protein: CASSVGGQVGNTEAFF; CDR3 DNA: TGTGCCAGCAGCGTAGGGGGACAGGTCGGGAACACTGAAGCTTTCTTT
clone size: .; V gene: TRBV30; J gene: TRBJ2-7; D gene: .; CDR3 length: 12; CDR3 protein: CAWSPGLLEQYF; CDR3 DNA: TGTGCCTGGAGCCCAGGGCTCCTCGAGCAGTACTTC
clone size: .; V gene: TRBV10-3; J gene: TRBJ2-1; D gene: .; CDR3 length: 15; CDR3 protein: CAISGASKALGEQFF; CDR3 DNA: TGTGCCATCAGTGGGGCTAGCAAGGCCCTGGGTGAGCAGTTCTTC
clone size: .; V gene: TRBV7-9; J gene: TRBJ2-1; D gene: TRBD2; CDR3 length: 18; CDR3 protein: CASSPASGGQSSYNEQFF; CDR3 DNA: TGTGCCAGCAGCCCGGCTAGCGGGGGGCAAAGCTCCTACAATGAGCAGTTCTTC
clone size: .; V gene: TRBV19; J gene: TRBJ2-3; D gene: TRBD1; CDR3 length: 16; CDR3 protein: CASSVRTGGRTDTQYF; CDR3 DNA: TGTGCCAGTAGTGTGAGGACAGGGGGCCGCACAGATACGCAGTATTTT
clone size: .; V gene: TRBV10-3; J gene: TRBJ2-3; D gene: TRBD2; CDR3 length: 15; CDR3 protein: CATSETSGVTDTQYF; CDR3 DNA: TGTGCCACATCGGAGACTAGCGGAGTCACAGATACGCAGTATTTT
clone size: few; V gene: TRBV19; J gene: TRBJ1-5; D gene: TRBD1; CDR3 length: 17; CDR3 protein: CASSVPGMDRAGQPQHF; CDR3 DNA: TGTGCCAGTAGTGTTCCGGGCATGGACAGGGCTGGGCAGCCCCAGCATTTT
clone size: .; V gene: TRBV9; J gene: TRBJ2-3; D gene: .; CDR3 length: 15; CDR3 protein: CASSVWAESTDTQYF; CDR3 DNA: TGTGCCAGCAGCGTATGGGCAGAGAGCACAGATACGCAGTATTTT
clone size: .; V gene: TRBV5-1; J gene: TRBJ2-5; D gene: TRBD2; CDR3 length: 14; CDR3 protein: CASSSSAGGETQYF; CDR3 DNA: TGCGCCAGCAGCTCCTCAGCGGGGGGGGAGACCCAGTACTTC
clone size: few; V gene: TRBV4-1; J gene: TRBJ2-7; D gene: .; CDR3 length: 16; CDR3 protein: CASSQAPEARPYEQYF; CDR3 DNA: TGCGCCAGCAGCCAAGCCCCTGAAGCGCGCCCCTACGAGCAGTACTTC
clone size: .; V gene: TRBV7-3; J gene: TRBJ2-2; D gene: .; CDR3 length: 14; CDR3 protein: CASSPGRGTGELFF; CDR3 DNA: TGTGCCAGCAGTCCCGGCCGGGGAACCGGGGAGCTGTTTTTT
clone size: .; V gene: TRBV11-1; J gene: TRBJ2-7; D gene: TRBD1; CDR3 length: 14; CDR3 protein: CASSSDRGDYEQYF; CDR3 DNA: TGTGCCAGCAGCTCCGACAGGGGTGACTACGAGCAGTACTTC
clone size: .; V gene: TRBV20-1; J gene: TRBJ2-1; D gene: .; CDR3 length: 13; CDR3 protein: CSASPGVYNEQFF; CDR3 DNA: TGCAGTGCTAGTCCGGGGGTCTACAATGAGCAGTTCTTC
clone size: .; V gene: TRBV15; J gene: TRBJ1-5; D gene: TRBD1; CDR3 length: 14; CDR3 protein: CATSTYRGKRPQHF; CDR3 DNA: TGTGCCACCAGCACATACAGGGGTAAGAGGCCCCAGCATTTT
clone size: .; V gene: TRBV29-1; J gene: TRBJ2-2; D gene: TRBD1; CDR3 length: 15; CDR3 protein: CSVRTGTGNSGELFF; CDR3 DNA: TGCAGCGTTCGTACCGGGACAGGAAACTCCGGGGAGCTGTTTTTT
clone size: once; V gene: TRBV5-1; J gene: TRBJ1-2; D gene: TRBD1; CDR3 length: 13; CDR3 protein: CASSLGQPYGYTF; CDR3 DNA: TGCGCCAGCAGCCTGGGACAGCCCTATGGCTACACCTTC
clone size: .; V gene: TRBV7-3; J gene: TRBJ2-4; D gene: .; CDR3 length: 14; CDR3 protein: CASSPGGLTNIQYF; CDR3 DNA: TGTGCCAGCAGCCCTGGAGGACTCACAAACATTCAGTACTTC
clone size: .; V gene: TRBV18; J gene: TRBJ1-5; D gene: .; CDR3 length: 13; CDR3 protein: CASSPSGDQPQHF; CDR3 DNA: TGTGCCAGCTCACCTTCCGGGGATCAGCCCCAGCATTTT
clone size: once; V gene: TRBV4-1; J gene: TRBJ2-1; D gene: .; CDR3 length: 15; CDR3 protein: CASSQDQRVYNEQFF; CDR3 DNA: TGCGCCAGCAGCCAAGACCAGCGGGTCTACAATGAGCAGTTCTTC
clone size: .; V gene: TRBV11-2; J gene: TRBJ1-2; D gene: .; CDR3 length: 15; CDR3 protein: CASSLVVGANYGYTF; CDR3 DNA: TGTGCCAGCAGCTTAGTTGTAGGGGCAAACTATGGCTACACCTTC
clone size: .; V gene: TRBV5-8; J gene: TRBJ1-4; D gene: .; CDR3 length: 14; CDR3 protein: CASKTTATNEKLFF; CDR3 DNA: TGTGCCAGCAAGACGACAGCAACTAATGAAAAACTGTTTTTT
clone size: .; V gene: TRBV18; J gene: TRBJ2-5; D gene: .; CDR3 length: 14; CDR3 protein: CASSRDRYQETQYF; CDR3 DNA: TGTGCCAGCTCACGTGACAGGTACCAAGAGACCCAGTACTTC
clone size: .; V gene: TRBV6-5; J gene: TRBJ2-7; D gene: TRBD2; CDR3 length: 13; CDR3 protein: CASRASGTYEQYF; CDR3 DNA: TGTGCCAGCCGGGCTAGCGGAACCTACGAGCAGTACTTC
clone size: few; V gene: TRBV7-9; J gene: TRBJ2-7; D gene: TRBD1; CDR3 length: 15; CDR3 protein: CASSSSRGRYYEQYF; CDR3 DNA: TGTGCCAGCAGCTCATCCAGGGGGCGTTACTACGAGCAGTACTTC
clone size: .; V gene: TRBV13; J gene: TRBJ2-1; D gene: TRBD2; CDR3 length: 16; CDR3 protein: CASSPERTSDSNEQFF; CDR3 DNA: TGTGCCAGCAGCCCAGAGAGGACTAGCGATTCAAATGAGCAGTTCTTC
clone size: .; V gene: TRBV18; J gene: TRBJ1-1; D gene: .; CDR3 length: 17; CDR3 protein: CASSPLSQGNRNTEAFF; CDR3 DNA: TGTGCCAGCTCACCATTGTCCCAGGGAAATCGCAACACTGAAGCTTTCTTT
clone size: .; V gene: TRBV7-9; J gene: TRBJ2-5; D gene: TRBD1; CDR3 length: 16; CDR3 protein: CASSPTWAGGEETQYF; CDR3 DNA: TGTGCCAGCAGCCCCACATGGGCAGGGGGCGAAGAGACCCAGTACTTC
clone size: few; V gene: TRBV27; J gene: TRBJ1-5; D gene: .; CDR3 length: 15; CDR3 protein: CASSLSGTANQPQHF; CDR3 DNA: TGTGCCAGCAGTTTATCAGGCACAGCAAATCAGCCCCAGCATTTT
clone size: once; V gene: TRBV6-6; J gene: TRBJ2-7; D gene: .; CDR3 length: 14; CDR3 protein: CASSYASGAYEQYF; CDR3 DNA: TGTGCCAGCAGTTACGCCAGCGGCGCCTACGAGCAGTACTTC
clone size: .; V gene: TRBV19; J gene: TRBJ1-1; D gene: TRBD1; CDR3 length: 14; CDR3 protein: CASSITGGFTEAFF; CDR3 DNA: TGTGCCAGTAGTATAACAGGGGGCTTCACTGAAGCTTTCTTT
clone size: .; V gene: TRBV6-5; J gene: TRBJ1-6; D gene: .; CDR3 length: 14; CDR3 protein: CASSYRDNNSPLHF; CDR3 DNA: TGTGCCAGCAGTTACCGGGACAATAATTCACCCCTCCACTTT
clone size: .; V gene: TRBV12-3/TRBV12-4; J gene: TRBJ1-1; D gene: .; CDR3 length: 13; CDR3 protein: CASSLLVETEAFF; CDR3 DNA: TGTGCCAGCAGTTTATTGGTGGAGACTGAAGCTTTCTTT
clone size: once; V gene: TRBV10-3; J gene: TRBJ2-3; D gene: TRBD2; CDR3 length: 15; CDR3 protein: CAISALAGGPDTQYF; CDR3 DNA: TGTGCCATCAGTGCACTAGCGGGAGGGCCAGATACGCAGTATTTT
clone size: .; V gene: TRBV11-2; J gene: TRBJ2-5; D gene: .; CDR3 length: 14; CDR3 protein: CASSLDATQETQYF; CDR3 DNA: TGTGCCAGCAGCTTAGACGCTACCCAAGAGACCCAGTACTTC
clone size: few; V gene: TRBV2; J gene: TRBJ2-7; D gene: TRBD1; CDR3 length: 13; CDR3 protein: CASGHRGLHEQYF; CDR3 DNA: TGTGCCAGCGGCCACAGGGGGCTACACGAGCAGTACTTC
clone size: .; V gene: TRBV9; J gene: TRBJ2-7; D gene: TRBD1; CDR3 length: 13; CDR3 protein: CASSDPQGYEQYF; CDR3 DNA: TGTGCCAGCAGCGACCCACAGGGGTACGAGCAGTACTTC
clone size: few; V gene: TRBV7-2; J gene: TRBJ2-1; D gene: .; CDR3 length: 16; CDR3 protein: CASSRLTALQGYEQFF; CDR3 DNA: TGTGCCAGCAGCAGACTTACCGCGCTACAGGGATATGAGCAGTTCTTC
clone size: few; V gene: TRBV10-1; J gene: TRBJ1-5; D gene: .; CDR3 length: 16; CDR3 protein: CASSTKGLLHHQPQHF; CDR3 DNA: TGCGCCAGCAGCACCAAGGGACTTCTCCATCATCAGCCCCAGCATTTT
clone size: .; V gene: TRBV7-9; J gene: TRBJ1-3; D gene: .; CDR3 length: 17; CDR3 protein: CASSLGAGANSGNTIYF; CDR3 DNA: TGTGCCAGCAGCTTAGGGGCAGGGGCAAACTCTGGAAACACCATATATTTT
clone size: .; V gene: TRBV7-9; J gene: TRBJ1-4; D gene: .; CDR3 length: 16; CDR3 protein: CASSPPGQRGGEKLFF; CDR3 DNA: TGTGCCAGCAGCCCCCCCGGGCAAAGAGGGGGTGAAAAACTGTTTTTT
clone size: .; V gene: TRBV6-5; J gene: TRBJ2-2; D gene: .; CDR3 length: 15; CDR3 protein: CASSQPRVGTGELFF; CDR3 DNA: TGTGCCAGCAGCCAGCCCAGGGTTGGCACCGGGGAGCTGTTTTTT
clone size: .; V gene: TRBV27; J gene: TRBJ1-4; D gene: .; CDR3 length: 13; CDR3 protein: CASSLGGYEKLFF; CDR3 DNA: TGTGCCAGCAGTCTCGGGGGATATGAAAAACTGTTTTTT
clone size: .; V gene: TRBV28; J gene: TRBJ1-4; D gene: TRBD1; CDR3 length: 15; CDR3 protein: CASSLFGDRGKKLFF; CDR3 DNA: TGTGCCAGCTCCTTATTCGGTGACAGGGGTAAAAAACTGTTTTTT
clone size: .; V gene: TRBV27; J gene: TRBJ2-1; D gene: TRBD2; CDR3 length: 15; CDR3 protein: CASRAGLADYNEQFF; CDR3 DNA: TGTGCCAGCAGGGCGGGACTAGCGGACTACAATGAGCAGTTCTTC
clone size: .; V gene: TRBV7-2; J gene: TRBJ1-3; D gene: .; CDR3 length: 13; CDR3 protein: CASRQTGGNTIYF; CDR3 DNA: TGTGCCAGCAGACAGACGGGGGGAAACACCATATATTTT
clone size: .; V gene: TRBV28; J gene: TRBJ2-2; D gene: TRBD2; CDR3 length: 17; CDR3 protein: CASSSLWEGPNTGELFF; CDR3 DNA: TGTGCCAGCAGTTCGCTGTGGGAGGGCCCGAACACCGGGGAGCTGTTTTTT
clone size: few; V gene: TRBV7-3; J gene: TRBJ2-7; D gene: TRBD1; CDR3 length: 15; CDR3 protein: CASSLTGQGWDEQYF; CDR3 DNA: TGTGCCAGCAGCTTAACTGGACAGGGATGGGACGAGCAGTACTTC
clone size: .; V gene: TRBV18; J gene: TRBJ2-7; D gene: TRBD1; CDR3 length: 14; CDR3 protein: CASFTGQGAHEQYF; CDR3 DNA: TGTGCCAGCTTCACGGGACAGGGGGCTCACGAGCAGTACTTC
clone size: .; V gene: TRBV19; J gene: TRBJ2-7; D gene: .; CDR3 length: 13; CDR3 protein: CASSITGSYEQYF; CDR3 DNA: TGTGCCAGTAGTATAACGGGGAGCTACGAGCAGTACTTC
clone size: .; V gene: TRBV6-5; J gene: TRBJ2-7; D gene: TRBD2; CDR3 length: 14; CDR3 protein: CASSYSGRAYEQYF; CDR3 DNA: TGTGCCAGCAGTTACAGCGGGAGGGCCTACGAGCAGTACTTC
clone size: .; V gene: TRBV9; J gene: TRBJ2-2; D gene: TRBD1; CDR3 length: 14; CDR3 protein: CASGTGDDTGELFF; CDR3 DNA: TGTGCCAGCGGGACAGGGGATGACACCGGGGAGCTGTTTTTT
clone size: .; V gene: TRBV10-3; J gene: TRBJ1-2; D gene: .; CDR3 length: 14; CDR3 protein: CATKDRTSNYGYTF; CDR3 DNA: TGTGCCACAAAAGACAGAACCTCTAACTATGGCTACACCTTC
clone size: .; V gene: TRBV6-6; J gene: TRBJ2-1; D gene: .; CDR3 length: 15; CDR3 protein: CASSYSMALANEQFF; CDR3 DNA: TGTGCCAGCAGTTACTCGATGGCCCTCGCTAATGAGCAGTTCTTC
clone size: .; V gene: TRBV30; J gene: TRBJ1-2; D gene: .; CDR3 length: 13; CDR3 protein: CAWSVSGPFGYTF; CDR3 DNA: TGTGCCTGGAGTGTATCAGGGCCCTTCGGCTACACCTTC
clone size: .; V gene: TRBV7-6; J gene: TRBJ2-2; D gene: TRBD2; CDR3 length: 16; CDR3 protein: CASSLGLAGEGGELFF; CDR3 DNA: TGTGCCAGCAGCTTAGGACTAGCGGGCGAGGGCGGGGAGCTGTTTTTT